The clone carrying this T cell receptor beta chain was picked up many times. Antigen: not known. The sample is drawn from a study of neurological immune-mediated disorders. Broader study findings: In HTLV-1-associated myelopathy, TCR clonal expansion was greatest, and in multiple sclerosis it was least, below healthy controls.

The cDNA was generated through 5'RACE incorporating 10-nucleotide random UMIs. Each CDR3 protein gets one entry after TCRdb re-called the 5' RACE reads with MiXCR. Among around 30,000 distinct CDR3 sequences listed, about 4% were seen once. The sorted libraries started from around 1 million CD4+ or CD8+ T cells. Germline CDR1 MDHEN, CDR2 SYDVKM. The CDR3 spans 12 residues. With 7 bases removed from V and 2 bases from J, the gap between germline ends came to 9 bases. The sequence was obtained from a woman aged 40 to 50 in good health. The sequenced sample consisted of CD4+ T cells from blood. V and J are TRBV28 and TRBJ2-7; maybe TRBD1 (5 bases). In DNA, the CDR3 is TGTGCCAGCAATACCAGGGCCTACGAGCAGTACTTC. Translated, it gives CASNTRAYEQYF.